These 22 T cell receptor beta chains share one sample of origin, sequenced in a study of blood T cell repertoires in COVID-19 (TCRdb year 2020). Receptor libraries were prepared by the immunoSEQ multiplex PCR assay. This is the immuneACCESS table as TCRdb keeps it, with only in-frame sequences that have V and J called. A part of the clones is gone; compared with another copy, unresolved V genes explain less than half, and the rest is unexplained. The sample has over 100,000 clones on record, more than 65% of them singletons. 7.9% of the sample is in the top ten clones. Input material: peripheral blood. Receptor source: an elderly woman with active or convalescent COVID-19.

This clone was picked up a small number of times. The genes are TRBV20-1 and TRBJ2-7, with D possibly TRBD2 on 5 matching bases. Germline CDR1 is DFQATT and CDR2 is SNEGSKA (reference sequence). Trimming took off 7 bases at V and 5 bases at J, with 12 bases between the two ends. CDR3 size: 11 residues. The CDR3 region is CSVLSGHEQYF. The DNA of the CDR3 is TGCAGTGTTCTAAGCGGCCACGAGCAGTACTTC.

V is TRBV5-1 and J is TRBJ2-5, with a possible D match to TRBD2 (6 bases). The CDR3 has 14 residues. Germline CDR1 and CDR2: SGHRS and YFSETQ. The V and J ends lost 6 bases and 4 bases respectively, with 16 bases between them. The CDR3 loop reads CASTQSGGRETQYF. CDR3 nucleotides: TGCGCCAGCACCCAATCTGGGGGGAGAGAGACCCAGTACTTC. Full variable domain (missing parts from reference TRBV5-1 and TRBJ2-5): KAGVTQTPRYLIKTRGQQVTLSCSPISGHRSVSWYQQTPGQGLQFLFEYFSETQRNKGNFPGRFSGRQFSNSRSEMNVSTLELGDSALYLCASTQSGGRETQYFGPGTRLLVL.

The chain combines TRBV6-5 with TRBJ1-2, with a tentative D call TRBD1 (5 bases). This CDR3 comprises 13 residues. The V gene lost 8 bases and the J gene lost 2 bases, with 12 bases spanning the gap. The V gene's germline CDR1 is MNHEY and CDR2 SVGAGI. The CDR3 spells CASEEGQNYGYTF. CDR3 coding DNA: TGTGCCAGCGAGGAGGGGCAAAACTATGGCTACACCTTC.

This chain joins TRBV19 and TRBJ1-2, with 10 nucleotides matching TRBD1. The germline V gene has CDR1 LNHDA and CDR2 SQIVND (reference sequence). The CDR3 sequence is 15 residues long. After removal of 5 bases from V and 6 bases from J, the junction contained 9 bases not matched to a gene. As DNA, the CDR3 is TGTGCCAGTAGTGCCAGACAGGGGGCGTTGAATGGCTACACCTTC. Protein product: CASSARQGALNGYTF.

The rearrangement joins TRBV19 to TRBJ1-5; maybe TRBD1 (6 bases). The CDR3 runs 17 residues. The V end lost 5 bases, the J end lost 2 bases, and 19 bases lay between the germline ends. CDR1 and CDR2 from the germline V gene are LNHDA and SQIVND (reference sequence). The CDR3 spells CASSRNGGRGGNQPQHF. In nucleotides, the CDR3 is TGTGCCAGTAGTCGAAACGGGGGGCGTGGGGGCAATCAGCCCCAGCATTTT.

The chain recombines TRBV11-2 with TRBJ2-6; D gene ambiguous. CDR3 length: 14 amino acids. Deletions cut 8 bases from V and 0 bases from J, with 8 bases between. Per the germline V gene, CDR1 is SGHAT and CDR2 is FQNNGV. CDR3: CASVLISGANVLTF. CDR3 sequence (DNA): TGTGCCAGCGTTTTAATCTCTGGGGCCAACGTCCTGACTTTC.

The sample holds a few counts of this clone. This sequence joins TRBV7-9 and TRBJ1-4, with 9 bases identical to TRBD1. CDR1 is SEHNR, CDR2 FQNEAQ, per germline (reference sequence). V dropped 1 base and J dropped 7; count of bases not matched to a gene: 10. This CDR3 is 17 amino acids long. The CDR3 reads CASSLDNRGRPAEKLFF. The CDR3 nucleotides are TGTGCCAGCAGCTTAGATAACAGGGGGCGTCCGGCTGAAAAACTGTTTTTT.

The rearrangement uses TRBV19 and TRBJ1-1, with 7 positions matching TRBD1. The germline V gene has CDR1 LNHDA and CDR2 SQIVND (reference sequence). V lost 5 bases and J lost 4; bases outside the gene matches: 10. The length of the CDR3 is 15 residues. The CDR3 sequence: CASSSETGKGTEAFF. Written as DNA, the CDR3 is TGTGCCAGTAGTTCCGAGACAGGGAAAGGCACTGAAGCTTTCTTT.

The rearrangement joins TRBV5-1 to TRBJ2-5, with 10 bases aligning to TRBD2. Germline V gene lookup returns CDR1 SGHRS and CDR2 YFSETQ. Trimming removed 4 bases from V and 4 bases from J; junction bases left unmatched: 7. The CDR3 has 15 amino acids. The CDR3 DNA reads TGCGCCAGCAGCCCCGGGACTAGCGATAGAGAGACCCAGTACTTC. Protein product: CASSPGTSDRETQYF.

The rearrangement links TRBV28 to TRBJ2-7; TRBD2 agrees at 9 bases. The CDR3 runs to 16 residues. Unmatched junction bases numbered 11, after V lost 4 bases and J lost 4 bases. Germline CDR1 is MDHEN and CDR2 is SYDVKM. CDR3 sequence reads: CASSSNSAGGRYEQYF. The CDR3 coding sequence is TGTGCCAGCAGTTCGAATTCGGCGGGAGGGAGGTACGAGCAGTACTTC. Using reference TRBV28 and TRBJ2-7 for the parts outside the CDR3, the full variable domain is DVKVTQSSRYLVKRTGEKVFLECVQDMDHENMFWYRQDPGLGLRLIYFSYDVKMKEKGDIPEGYSVSREKKERFSLILESASTNQTSMYLCASSSNSAGGRYEQYFGPGTRLTVT.

The chain recombines TRBV24-1 with TRBJ2-3; 9 positions match TRBD2. Germline V gene data show CDR1 as KGHDR and CDR2 as SFDVKD. The CDR3 covers 20 residues. Trimming took 5 bases from V and 2 from J; bases not matched to a gene: 19. In DNA, the CDR3 is TGTGCCACCAGTGCTCGCAAAGGGACCTTAGCGGGAGCCCCCACAGATACGCAGTATTTT. Encoded protein: CATSARKGTLAGAPTDTQYF.

J is TRBJ2-7 and V is TRBV15; 8 bases match TRBD1. CDR1 LNHNV and CDR2 YYDKDF come from the germline V gene (reference sequence). This CDR3 has 15 residues. Trimming at V came to 1 base and at J to 6 bases, leaving 8 bases not matched to a gene. The CDR3 coding sequence is TGTGCCACCAGCAGAGGTCGACAGGGGTTGGCCGAGCAGTACTTC. Translation: CATSRGRQGLAEQYF.

This chain joins TRBV14 and TRBJ2-7, with TRBD2 matching 12 bases. Germline V lookup: CDR1 SGHDN, CDR2 FVKESK. The CDR3 consists of 15 residues. V gave up 4 bases and J gave up 5 bases; unmatched junction bases: 6. The CDR3 here is CASSLGLAGYHEQYF. CDR3 in DNA: TGTGCCAGCAGCCTTGGACTAGCGGGATACCACGAGCAGTACTTC.

The chain has TRBV5-1 and TRBJ1-2, with 10 bases matching TRBD1. The CDR3 consists of 17 residues. V was pared by 4 bases and J by 0 bases, with 9 bases of the junction left unmatched. Germline CDR1 SGHRS, CDR2 YFSETQ. CDR3 bases: TGCGCCAGCAGCGGCCCGCCGGGACAGGGGACTAACTATGGCTACACCTTC. It codes for CASSGPPGQGTNYGYTF.

V gene TRBV20-1 combines with J gene TRBJ2-4, with a tentative D call TRBD2 (5 bases). With 2 bases removed from V and 8 bases from J, the gap between germline ends came to 7 bases. This CDR3 contains 11 residues. Germline CDR1 is DFQATT and CDR2 is SNEGSKA (reference sequence). The CDR3 reads CSARLADIQYF. CDR3 coding DNA: TGCAGTGCTAGACTAGCCGACATTCAGTACTTC.

This chain joins TRBV6-5 and TRBJ2-7; possible D gene TRBD2, 5 bases. The germline V gene encodes CDR1 MNHEY and CDR2 SVGAGI. This CDR3 comprises 15 residues. V lost 0 bases to trimming and J lost 2 bases, with 11 bases between them. DNA of the CDR3: TGTGCCAGCAGTTACTCCCCAGCGGACGCCTACGAGCAGTACTTC. Its translation: CASSYSPADAYEQYF.

The genes are TRBV7-2 and TRBJ2-1; TRBD2 might be the D (6 bases). Germline CDR1 SGHTA, CDR2 FQGNSA. The CDR3 has 17 amino acids. V was shortened by 5 bases and J by 5 bases, with 22 bases between the two germline ends. CDR3 residues: CASSPVALAGRHNEQFF. In DNA, the CDR3 is TGTGCCAGCAGCCCCGTGGCGCTGGCGGGGCGACACAATGAGCAGTTCTTC. Combining the CDR3 with reference TRBV7-2 and TRBJ2-1 gives the whole variable domain GAGVSQSPSNKVTEKGKDVELRCDPISGHTALYWYRQSLGQGLEFLIYFQGNSAPDKSGLPSDRFSAERTGGSVSTLTIQRTQQEDSAVYLCASSPVALAGRHNEQFFGPGTRLTVL.

This chain uses TRBV7-2 with TRBJ2-7; weak D call: TRBD2 (6 bases). With 3 bases removed from V and 6 bases from J, the gap between germline ends came to 15 bases. CDR3 length equals 14 residues. The germline V gene has CDR1 SGHTA and CDR2 FQGNSA. This CDR3 is CASSFQHRRAEQYF. Here the CDR3 DNA reads TGTGCCAGCAGCTTTCAGCACAGGAGGGCCGAGCAGTACTTC.

The genes are TRBV5-1 and TRBJ2-1; D is possibly TRBD2 (5 bases). The V end was cut by 4 bases, the J end by 0 bases, with 14 bases between. Looked up from germline, CDR1 is SGHRS and CDR2 is YFSETQ. This CDR3 has 16 residues. CDR3 loop: CASSPYQGSSYNEQFF. The CDR3 region has the DNA TGCGCCAGCAGCCCATACCAAGGGAGCTCCTACAATGAGCAGTTCTTC.

This clone has just a few counts. The chain couples TRBV15 to TRBJ2-7, with D tentatively TRBD2 (7 bases). The CDR3 is 14 amino acids. Germline CDR1 is LNHNV and CDR2 is YYDKDF (reference sequence). The V and J ends lost 3 bases and 3 bases respectively, with 12 bases between them. The chain's CDR3 is CATSREGGGYEQYF. The CDR3 DNA is TGTGCCACCAGCAGGGAGGGAGGGGGCTACGAGCAGTACTTC.

This clone occurred once. Written as DNA, the CDR3 is TGTGCCAGCAGCGTAGCCGGGGGTTCAAATGAAAAACTGTTTTTT. Translated: CASSVAGGSNEKLFF. The rearrangement uses TRBV9 and TRBJ1-4; weak D call: TRBD1 (5 bases). This CDR3 is 15 amino acids long. The ends were cut back, 0 bases at V and 5 bases at J, with 11 bases in the middle. CDR1 is SGDLS and CDR2 is YYNGEE in the germline V gene.

V usage is TRBV28 and J usage is TRBJ1-6; weak D call: TRBD1 (6 bases). The V and J ends lost 7 bases and 4 bases respectively, with 8 bases between them. Germline values: CDR1 MDHEN, CDR2 SYDVKM. The CDR3 contains 13 residues. The CDR3 loop reads CASIGQYNSPLHF. CDR3 nucleotide sequence: TGTGCCAGCATCGGACAGTATAATTCACCCCTCCACTTT. The variable domain in full, completed from reference TRBV28 and TRBJ1-6, reads DVKVTQSSRYLVKRTGEKVFLECVQDMDHENMFWYRQDPGLGLRLIYFSYDVKMKEKGDIPEGYSVSREKKERFSLILESASTNQTSMYLCASIGQYNSPLHFGNGTRLTVT.